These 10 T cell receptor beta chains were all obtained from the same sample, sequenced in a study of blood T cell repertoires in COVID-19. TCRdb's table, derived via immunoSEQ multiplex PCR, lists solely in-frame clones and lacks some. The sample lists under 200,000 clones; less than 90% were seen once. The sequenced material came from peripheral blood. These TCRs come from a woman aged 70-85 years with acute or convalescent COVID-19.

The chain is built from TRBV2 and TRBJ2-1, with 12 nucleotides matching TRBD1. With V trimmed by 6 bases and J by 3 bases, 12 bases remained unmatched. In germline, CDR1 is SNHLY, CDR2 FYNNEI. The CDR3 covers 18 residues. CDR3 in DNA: TGTGCCAGCAGCATCCGGGACAGGGGGCTAATGGACTACAATGAGCAGTTCTTC. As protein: CASSIRDRGLMDYNEQFF.

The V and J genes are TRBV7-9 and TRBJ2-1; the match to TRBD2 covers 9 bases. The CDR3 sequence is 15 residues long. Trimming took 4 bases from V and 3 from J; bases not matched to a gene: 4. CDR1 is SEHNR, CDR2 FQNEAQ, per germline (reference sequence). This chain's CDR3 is CASSSGTSIYNEQFF. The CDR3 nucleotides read TGTGCCAGCAGCTCCGGGACTAGCATCTACAATGAGCAGTTCTTC.

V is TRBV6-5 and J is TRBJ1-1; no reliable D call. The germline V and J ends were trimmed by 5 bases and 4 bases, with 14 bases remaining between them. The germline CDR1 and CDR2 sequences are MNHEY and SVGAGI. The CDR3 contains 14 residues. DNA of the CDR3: TGTGCCAGCAGTCAACGGGAGTCGGGCACTGAAGCTTTCTTT. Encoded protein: CASSQRESGTEAFF.

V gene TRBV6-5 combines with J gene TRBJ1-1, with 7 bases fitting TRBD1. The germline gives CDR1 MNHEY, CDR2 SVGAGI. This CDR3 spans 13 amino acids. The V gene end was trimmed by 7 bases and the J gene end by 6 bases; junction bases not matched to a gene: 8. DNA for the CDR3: TGTGCCAGCACCAGGACAGGAAAGTCTGAAGCTTTCTTT. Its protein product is CASTRTGKSEAFF.

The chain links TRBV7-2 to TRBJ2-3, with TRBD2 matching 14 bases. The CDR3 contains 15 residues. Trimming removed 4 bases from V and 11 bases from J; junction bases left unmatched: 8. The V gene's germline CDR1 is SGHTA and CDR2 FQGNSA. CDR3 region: CASSSGTSGRRLQYF. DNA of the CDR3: TGTGCCAGCAGCTCAGGGACTAGCGGGAGACGGTTGCAGTATTTT.

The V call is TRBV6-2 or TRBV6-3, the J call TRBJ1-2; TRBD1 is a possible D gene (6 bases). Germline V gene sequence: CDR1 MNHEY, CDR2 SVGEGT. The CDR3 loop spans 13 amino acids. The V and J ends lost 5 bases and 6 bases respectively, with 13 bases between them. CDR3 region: CASSILRTDGYTF. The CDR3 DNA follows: TGTGCCAGCAGTATACTCCGGACAGATGGCTACACCTTC.

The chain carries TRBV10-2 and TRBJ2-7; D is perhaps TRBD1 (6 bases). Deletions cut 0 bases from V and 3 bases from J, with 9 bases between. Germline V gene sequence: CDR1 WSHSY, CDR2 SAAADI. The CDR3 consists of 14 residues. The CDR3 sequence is CASSESGQLYEQYF. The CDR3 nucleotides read TGCGCCAGCAGTGAGTCTGGACAGCTCTACGAGCAGTACTTC.

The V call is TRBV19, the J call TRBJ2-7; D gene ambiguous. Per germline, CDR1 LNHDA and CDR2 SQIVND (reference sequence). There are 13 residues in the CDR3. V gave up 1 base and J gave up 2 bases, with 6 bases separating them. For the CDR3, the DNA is TGTGCCAGTAGTATAGGCGAGGCCTACGAGCAGTACTTC. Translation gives CASSIGEAYEQYF.

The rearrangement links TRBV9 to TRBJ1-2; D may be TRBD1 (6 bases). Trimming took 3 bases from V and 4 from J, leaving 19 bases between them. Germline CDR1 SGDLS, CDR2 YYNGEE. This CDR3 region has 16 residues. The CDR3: CASSAETDSPSYGYTF. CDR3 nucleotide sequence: TGTGCCAGCAGCGCCGAAACGGACAGCCCTAGCTATGGCTACACCTTC.

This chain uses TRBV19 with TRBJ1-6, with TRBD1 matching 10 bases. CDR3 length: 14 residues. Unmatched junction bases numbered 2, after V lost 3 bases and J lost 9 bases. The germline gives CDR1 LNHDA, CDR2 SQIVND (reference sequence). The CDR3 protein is CASSIGTGVSPLHF. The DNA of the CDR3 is TGTGCCAGTAGTATCGGGACAGGGGTTTCACCCCTCCACTTT. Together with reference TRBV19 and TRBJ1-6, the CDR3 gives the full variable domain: DGGITQSPKYLFRKEGQNVTLSCEQNLNHDAMYWYRQDPGQGLRLIYYSQIVNDFQKGDIAEGYSVSREKKESFPLTVTSAQKNPTAFYLCASSIGTGVSPLHFGNGTRLTVT.